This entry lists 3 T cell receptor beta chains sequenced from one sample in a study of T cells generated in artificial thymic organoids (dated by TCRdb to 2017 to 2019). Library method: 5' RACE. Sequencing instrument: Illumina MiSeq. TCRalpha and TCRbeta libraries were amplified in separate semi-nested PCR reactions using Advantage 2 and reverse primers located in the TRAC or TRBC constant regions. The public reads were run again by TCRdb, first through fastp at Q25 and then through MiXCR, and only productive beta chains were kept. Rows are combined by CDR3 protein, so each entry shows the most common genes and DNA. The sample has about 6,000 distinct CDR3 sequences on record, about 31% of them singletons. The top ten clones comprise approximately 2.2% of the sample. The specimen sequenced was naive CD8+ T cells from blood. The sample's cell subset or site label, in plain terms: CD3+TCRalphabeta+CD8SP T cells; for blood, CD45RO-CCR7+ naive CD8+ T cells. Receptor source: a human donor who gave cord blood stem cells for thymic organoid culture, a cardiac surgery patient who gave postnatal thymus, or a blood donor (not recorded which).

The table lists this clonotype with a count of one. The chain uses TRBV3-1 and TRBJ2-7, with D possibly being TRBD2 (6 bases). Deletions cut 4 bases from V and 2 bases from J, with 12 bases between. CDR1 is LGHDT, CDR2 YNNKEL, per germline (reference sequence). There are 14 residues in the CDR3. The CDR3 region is CASSPIAEPYEQYF. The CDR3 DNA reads TGTGCCAGCAGCCCAATAGCGGAACCCTACGAGCAGTACTTC.

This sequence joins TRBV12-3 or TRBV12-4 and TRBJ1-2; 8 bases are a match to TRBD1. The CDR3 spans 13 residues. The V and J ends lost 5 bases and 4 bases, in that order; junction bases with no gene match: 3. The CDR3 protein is CASSPGGSYGYTF. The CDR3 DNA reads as TGTGCCAGCAGTCCAGGGGGCAGCTATGGCTACACCTTC.

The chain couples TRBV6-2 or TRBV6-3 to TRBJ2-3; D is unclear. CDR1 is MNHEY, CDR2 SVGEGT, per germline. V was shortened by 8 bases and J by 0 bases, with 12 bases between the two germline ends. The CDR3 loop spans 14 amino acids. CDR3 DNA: TGTGCCAGCCTCCAGGCTGTGAGCACAGATACGCAGTATTTT. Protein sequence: CASLQAVSTDTQYF.